Sequencing of this T cell receptor (beta chain) was carried out in a study of T-cell memory formation after mild COVID-19. In the study overall: TCR clusters were largely donor specific.

The CDR3 length is 14 residues. Trimming took 3 bases from V and 5 from J; bases not matched to a gene: 1. CDR1 and CDR2 from the germline V gene are MDHEN and SYDVKM. 5'RACE with constant-segment primers yielded barcoded, UMI-tagged TCR alpha and TCR beta cDNA libraries. TCRdb re-called the 5' RACE reads with MiXCR, one entry per CDR3 protein. The sample shows 250,000 to 350,000 distinct CDR3 sequences, roughly an eighth of them seen only once. Overall study results and limits: Later expanders leaned CD4+, whereas clones that contracted between day 15 and 85 were balanced CD4/CD8. Prior to infection, memory already included some responding clones, suggesting cross-reactive memory joined.

This clonotype appeared a few times. Its antigen is unidentified. The V and J genes are TRBV28 and TRBJ1-4; 9 nucleotides agree with TRBD1. The material sequenced was PBMCs or a T cell subset sorted from them (not recorded which). This clonotype was sampled from a man between 18 and 29 years old who had mild COVID-19 (a few samples of this study predate the infection). Cell type and time point are not known. CDR3 sequence: CASSFGTGNEKLFF. CDR3 nucleotide sequence: TGTGCCAGCAGTTTTGGGACAGGGAATGAAAAACTGTTTTTT.